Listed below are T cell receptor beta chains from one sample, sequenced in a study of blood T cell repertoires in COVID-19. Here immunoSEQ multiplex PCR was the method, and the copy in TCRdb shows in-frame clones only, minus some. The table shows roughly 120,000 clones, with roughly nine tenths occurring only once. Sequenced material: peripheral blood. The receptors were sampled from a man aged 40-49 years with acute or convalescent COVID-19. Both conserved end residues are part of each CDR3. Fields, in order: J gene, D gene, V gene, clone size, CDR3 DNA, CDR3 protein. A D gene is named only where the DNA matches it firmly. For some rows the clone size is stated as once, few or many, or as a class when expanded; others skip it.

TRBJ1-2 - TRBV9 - TGTGCCAGCAGCGTAGGGCCGGGTGGAGGCTACACCTTC CASSVGPGGGYTF
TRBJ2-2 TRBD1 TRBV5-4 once TGTGCCAGCAGCTCCAAAAGACAGGGGAGCGGGGAGCTGTTTTTT CASSSKRQGSGELFF
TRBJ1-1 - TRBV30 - TGTGCCTGGAGTGTTACAGTAAACACTGAAGCTTTCTTT CAWSVTVNTEAFF
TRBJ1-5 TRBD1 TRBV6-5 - TGTGCCAGCAGTTCAGGGGGTGAAGGTCAGCCCCAGCATTTT CASSSGGEGQPQHF
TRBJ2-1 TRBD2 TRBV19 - TGTGCCAGCCAAACTAGCGGGATCGGGGATGAGCAGTTCTTC CASQTSGIGDEQFF
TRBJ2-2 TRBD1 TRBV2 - TGTGCCAGCAGACCGGGACAGGGGGCGGTCGGGGAGCTGTTTTTT CASRPGQGAVGELFF
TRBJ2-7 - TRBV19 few TGTGCCAGTAGTATAGTGCGGACATGGATATACGAGCAGTACTTC CASSIVRTWIYEQYF
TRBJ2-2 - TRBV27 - TGTGCCAGCAGTTTGGGGGGTCCCGGGGAGCTGTTTTTT CASSLGGPGELFF
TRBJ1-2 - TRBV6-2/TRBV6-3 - TGTGCCAGCAGTTATTCAATCCTCGGCTATGGCTACACCTTC CASSYSILGYGYTF
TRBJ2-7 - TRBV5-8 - TGTGCCAGCAGCCGCGGGGAATTCTCCTACGAGCAGTACTTC CASSRGEFSYEQYF
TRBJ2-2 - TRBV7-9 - TGTGCCAGCAGCTTAGCCTGGAACACCGGGGAGCTGTTTTTT CASSLAWNTGELFF
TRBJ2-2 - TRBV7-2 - TGTGCCAGCAGCTTGGACAGTAACACCGGGGAGCTGTTTTTT CASSLDSNTGELFF
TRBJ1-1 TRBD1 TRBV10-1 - TGCGCCAGCAGTGAAAAGTCGCCAGGGGGTTTGATATTGGGCACTGAAGCTTTCTTT CASSEKSPGGLILGTEAFF
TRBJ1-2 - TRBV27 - TGTGCCAGCAGTTTTCGCCCGACAGTGAACTATGGCTACACCTTC CASSFRPTVNYGYTF
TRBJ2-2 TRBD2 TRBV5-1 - TGCGCCAGTCGCGGGGGAATAGGTGCCGGGGAGCTGTTTTTT CASRGGIGAGELFF
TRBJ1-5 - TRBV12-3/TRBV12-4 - TGTGCCAGCAGCAACACAGGGAATCAGCCCCAGCATTTT CASSNTGNQPQHF
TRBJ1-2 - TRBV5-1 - TGCGCCAGCAGCTTGGGTCGACTATATGGCTACACCTTC CASSLGRLYGYTF
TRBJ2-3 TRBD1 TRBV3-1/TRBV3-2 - TGTGCCAGCAGCCATGCCACAGGGGTGACGGGGCGAGATACGCAGTATTTT CASSHATGVTGRDTQYF
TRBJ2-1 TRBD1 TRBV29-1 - TGCAGCGTTTATTCCGGGACAGCCGAGGCCGACAGTACGGGGCTAAATGAGCAGTTCTTC CSVYSGTAEADSTGLNEQFF
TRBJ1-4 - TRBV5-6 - TGTGCCAGCAGCTTGGGCTACGGCCAGGGAAGGGAAAAACTATTTTTT CASSLGYGQGREKLFF
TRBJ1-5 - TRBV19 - TGTGCCAGTAGTATCCCAGGGACTGATAATCAGCCCCAGCATTTT CASSIPGTDNQPQHF
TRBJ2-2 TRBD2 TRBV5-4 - TGTGCCAGCAGCGATGATCTAGCGGGAGTCAACACCGGGGAGCTGTTTTTT CASSDDLAGVNTGELFF
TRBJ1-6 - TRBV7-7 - TGTGCTAGCAGCTTAGCCCCAGGTCCCACAAATTCACCCCTCCACTTT CASSLAPGPTNSPLHF
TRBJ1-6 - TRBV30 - TGTGCCTGGAGTGTACAAGGGGAAGCACCCCTCCACTTT CAWSVQGEAPLHF
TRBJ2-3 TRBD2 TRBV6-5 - TGTGCCAGCAGAGATAGACTAGCGGGGCAAGATACGCAGTATTTT CASRDRLAGQDTQYF
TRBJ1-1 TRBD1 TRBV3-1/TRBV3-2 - TGTGCCAGCAGCCATAACAGGGGGACTTTCTTT CASSHNRGTFF
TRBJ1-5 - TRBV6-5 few TGTGCCAGCAGCCCAGGGCCCTTTAATCAGCCCCAGCATTTT CASSPGPFNQPQHF
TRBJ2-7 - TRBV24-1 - TGTGCCACCAGTGATGCTGGGGGGTTGGACGAGCAGTACTTC CATSDAGGLDEQYF
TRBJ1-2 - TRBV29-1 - TGCAGCGTTGCCGGGGGATTAAATGATTATGGCTACACCTTC CSVAGGLNDYGYTF
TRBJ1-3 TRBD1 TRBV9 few TGTGCCAGCAGCGTAGGGACAGGGCAGGGAAACACCATATATTTT CASSVGTGQGNTIYF
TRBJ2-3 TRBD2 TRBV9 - TGTGCCAGCAGCGCCATGGGCGGGGGGACAGATACGCAGTATTTT CASSAMGGGTDTQYF
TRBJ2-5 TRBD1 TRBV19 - TGTGCCAGTAGTCCCGGGACAGGGAGGGAGACCCAGTACTTC CASSPGTGRETQYF
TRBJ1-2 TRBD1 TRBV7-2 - TGTGCCAGCAGCTTAGAGGGGACAGGGATAGGGTATGGCTACACCTTC CASSLEGTGIGYGYTF
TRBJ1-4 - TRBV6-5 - TGTGCCAGCAGTTACAGGGGAGGGAGGGATGAAAAACTGTTTTTT CASSYRGGRDEKLFF
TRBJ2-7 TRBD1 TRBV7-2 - TGTGCCAGCAGCCTACCGGGACAGGGCTACGAGCAGTACTTC CASSLPGQGYEQYF
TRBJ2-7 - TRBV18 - TGTGCCAGCTCACCCGGGAGCCTGATCTACGAGCAGTACTTC CASSPGSLIYEQYF
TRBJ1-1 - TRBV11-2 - TGTGCCAGCAGGATGGCCCCAGATACCACTGAAGCTTTCTTT CASRMAPDTTEAFF
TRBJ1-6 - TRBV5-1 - TGCGCCAGCAGCTTGGGGACTGGGCTCAATTCACCCCTCCACTTT CASSLGTGLNSPLHF
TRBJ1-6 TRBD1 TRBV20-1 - TGCAGTGCAAGTGGAAGCGGACAGGGGGCTGATAATTCACCCCTCCACTTT CSASGSGQGADNSPLHF
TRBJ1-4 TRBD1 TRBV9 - TGTGCCAGCAGCGGGGGACAGACTAATGAAAAACTGTTTTTT CASSGGQTNEKLFF
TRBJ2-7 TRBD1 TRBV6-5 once TGTGCCAGCAGGTTTGACAGGGACGAGCAGTACTTC CASRFDRDEQYF
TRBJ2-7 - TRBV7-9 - TGTGCCAGCAGCTCGACGGGGGGCCGCTACGAGCAGTACTTC CASSSTGGRYEQYF
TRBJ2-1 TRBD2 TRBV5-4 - TGTGCCAGCAGCCCCGATAGCGGGGCCCCGGATGAGCAGTTCTTC CASSPDSGAPDEQFF
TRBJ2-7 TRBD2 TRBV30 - TGTGCCTGGAGTGTAGGTCTAGCGGGAGACTACGAGCAGTACTTC CAWSVGLAGDYEQYF
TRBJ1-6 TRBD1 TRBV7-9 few TGTGCCAGCAGCTTATCAACCGGGACAGGGGCTTCACCCCTCCACTTT CASSLSTGTGASPLHF
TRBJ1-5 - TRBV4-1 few TGCGCCAGCAGCCAAGATTATCCCTATAATCAGCCCCAGCATTTT CASSQDYPYNQPQHF
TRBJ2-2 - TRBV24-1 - TGTGCCACCAGTGAAACAGGGGGGGTAAACACCGGGGAGCTGTTTTTT CATSETGGVNTGELFF
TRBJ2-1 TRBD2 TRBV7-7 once TGTGCTAGCAGCTTAGCAAGCAGGGAGGGTGAGCAGTTCTTC CASSLASREGEQFF
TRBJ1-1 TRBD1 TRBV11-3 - TGTGCCAGCAGCCACAGGGGAACTGAAGCTTTCTTT CASSHRGTEAFF
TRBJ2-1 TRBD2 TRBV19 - TGTGCCAGTAGTTCCGGGACTAGCGGGATCGAGCAGTTCTTC CASSSGTSGIEQFF
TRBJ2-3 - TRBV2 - TGTGCCAGCACTTCCGGGAGTACGCAGTATTTT CASTSGSTQYF
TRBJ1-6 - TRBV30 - TGTGCCTGGAGTGACCGAGATTCACCCCTCCACTTT CAWSDRDSPLHF
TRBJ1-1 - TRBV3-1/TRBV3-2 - TGTGCCAGCAGCCAAGGGGACTGGGGACCAGCTTTCTTT CASSQGDWGPAFF
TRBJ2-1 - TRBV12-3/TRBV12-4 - TGTGCCAGCAGTTTGAGGGAGCAGTTCTTC CASSLREQFF